This TCR beta chain emerged from a study of cytomegalovirus exposure and HLA in healthy donors. The PCR used 60 Vbeta and 13 Jbeta primers. The method was immunoSEQ multiplex PCR; TCRdb's version includes in-frame clones alone and lacks a portion of them. The table includes roughly 80,000 clones, approximately 67% detected once. Between the trimmed V and J ends, which lost 0 bases and 2 bases, there was a span of 11 bases. The germline V gene encodes CDR1 MGHRA and CDR2 YSYEKL. This CDR3 is built from 15 residues. The source material was PBMCs. The sequence was obtained from a male donor in good health and CMV-seropositive. This chain uses TRBV4-1 with TRBJ2-7; D ambiguous. The CDR3 nucleotides are TGCGCCAGCAGCCAAGATCGAGCCTTTACCTACGAGCAGTACTTC. This gives the protein CASSQDRAFTYEQYF.